This T cell receptor (beta chain) was obtained from a study of OX40 agonist ivuxolimab in advanced cancers. Regarding the study as a whole: Circulating CD4+ and CD8+ T cells showed clonal expansion by week 6 at 0.1 to 3.0 mg/kg.

On this clone itself: What it binds is not known.

With baseline, cycle 4 day 1, and cycle 7 day 1 as timepoints, blood was sampled. Clones were sequenced by immunoSEQ multiplex PCR, and TCRdb holds only the in-frame ones, with some missing. The table shows around 94,000 clones, with 92% occurring only once. The CDR3 is 15 residues long. Germline V lookup: CDR1 MNHNS, CDR2 SASEGT. With 5 bases removed from V and 2 bases from J, the gap between germline ends came to 15 bases. Sequencing used CD4+ or CD8+ T cells sorted from blood, obtained in a trial of the OX40 agonist ivuxolimab. V gene TRBV6-1 combines with J gene TRBJ2-5; possible D gene TRBD1, 6 bases. The clonotype originates from an adult with an advanced solid tumor such as melanoma, head and neck, liver or kidney cancer. DNA of the CDR3: TGTGCCAGCAGTCAACGAGGGGGTGGGCAAGAGACCCAGTACTTC. Protein sequence: CASSQRGGGQETQYF.